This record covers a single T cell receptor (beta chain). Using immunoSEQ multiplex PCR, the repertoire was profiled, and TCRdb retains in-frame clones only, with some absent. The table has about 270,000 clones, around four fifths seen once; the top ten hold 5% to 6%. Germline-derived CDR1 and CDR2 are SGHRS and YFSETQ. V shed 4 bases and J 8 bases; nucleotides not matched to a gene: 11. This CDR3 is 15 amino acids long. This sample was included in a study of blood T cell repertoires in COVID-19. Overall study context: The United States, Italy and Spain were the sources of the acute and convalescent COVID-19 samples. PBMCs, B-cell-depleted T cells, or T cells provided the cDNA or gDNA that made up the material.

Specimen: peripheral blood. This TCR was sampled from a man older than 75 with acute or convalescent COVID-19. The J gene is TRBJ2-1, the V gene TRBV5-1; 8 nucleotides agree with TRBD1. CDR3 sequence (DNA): TGCGCCAGCAGCCGGGGGCAGGGGGCGATGGATGAGCAGTTCTTC. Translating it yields CASSRGQGAMDEQFF.